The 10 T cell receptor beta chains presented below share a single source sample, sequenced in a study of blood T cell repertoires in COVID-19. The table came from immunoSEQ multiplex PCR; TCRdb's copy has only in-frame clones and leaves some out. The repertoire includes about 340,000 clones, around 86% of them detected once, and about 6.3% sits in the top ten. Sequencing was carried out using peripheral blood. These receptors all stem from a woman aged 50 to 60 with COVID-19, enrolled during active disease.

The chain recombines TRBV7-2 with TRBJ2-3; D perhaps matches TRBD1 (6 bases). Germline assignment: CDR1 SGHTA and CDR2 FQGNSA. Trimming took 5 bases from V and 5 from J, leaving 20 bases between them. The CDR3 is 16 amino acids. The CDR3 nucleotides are TGTGCCAGCAGCCCCCCAGGCGGCCCCAGGGGAGATACGCAGTATTTT. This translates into CASSPPGGPRGDTQYF. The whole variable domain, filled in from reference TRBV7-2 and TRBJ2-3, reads GAGVSQSPSNKVTEKGKDVELRCDPISGHTALYWYRQSLGQGLEFLIYFQGNSAPDKSGLPSDRFSAERTGGSVSTLTIQRTQQEDSAVYLCASSPPGGPRGDTQYFGPGTRLTVL.

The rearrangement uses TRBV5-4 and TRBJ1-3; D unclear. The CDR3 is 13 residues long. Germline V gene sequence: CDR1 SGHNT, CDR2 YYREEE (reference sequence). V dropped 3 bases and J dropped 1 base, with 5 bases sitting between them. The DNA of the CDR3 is TGTGCCAGCAGCTCCCAATCTGGAAACACCATATATTTT. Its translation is CASSSQSGNTIYF. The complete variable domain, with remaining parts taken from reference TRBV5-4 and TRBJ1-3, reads ETGVTQSPTHLIKTRGQQVTLRCSSQSGHNTVSWYQQALGQGPQFIFQYYREEENGRGNFPPRFSGLQFPNYSSELNVNALELDDSALYLCASSSQSGNTIYFGEGSWLTVV.

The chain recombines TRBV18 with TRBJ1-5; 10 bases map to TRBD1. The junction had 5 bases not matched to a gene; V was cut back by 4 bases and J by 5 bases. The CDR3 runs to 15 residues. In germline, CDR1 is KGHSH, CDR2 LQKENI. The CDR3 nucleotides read TGTGCCAGCTCACTGACCGGGACAGGGGATCAGCCCCAGCATTTT. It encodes CASSLTGTGDQPQHF.

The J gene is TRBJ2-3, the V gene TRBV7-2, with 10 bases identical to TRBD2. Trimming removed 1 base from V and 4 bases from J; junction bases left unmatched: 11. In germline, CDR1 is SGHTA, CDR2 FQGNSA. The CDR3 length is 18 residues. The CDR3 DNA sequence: TGTGCCAGCAGCTTAGGTCCAGCGGGAGGGCCAGTCGCAGATACGCAGTATTTT. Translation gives CASSLGPAGGPVADTQYF.

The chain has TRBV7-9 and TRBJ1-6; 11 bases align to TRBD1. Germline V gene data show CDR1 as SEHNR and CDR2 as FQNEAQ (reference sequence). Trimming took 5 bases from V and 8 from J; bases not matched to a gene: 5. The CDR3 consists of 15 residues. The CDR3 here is CASSVGQGAYSPLHF. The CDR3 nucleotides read TGTGCCAGCAGCGTTGGACAGGGGGCTTATTCACCCCTCCACTTT.

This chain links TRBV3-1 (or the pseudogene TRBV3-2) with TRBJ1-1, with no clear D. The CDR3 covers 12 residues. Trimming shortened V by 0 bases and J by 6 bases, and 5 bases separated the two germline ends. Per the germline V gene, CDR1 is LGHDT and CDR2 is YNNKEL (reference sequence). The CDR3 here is CASSQDQSEAFF. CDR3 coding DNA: TGTGCCAGCAGCCAAGATCAATCTGAAGCTTTCTTT.

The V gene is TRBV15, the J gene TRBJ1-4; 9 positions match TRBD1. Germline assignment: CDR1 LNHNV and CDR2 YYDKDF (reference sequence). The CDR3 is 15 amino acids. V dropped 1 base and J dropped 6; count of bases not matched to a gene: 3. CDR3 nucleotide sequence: TGTGCCACCAGCAGAGGGGACAGGGAATATGAAAAACTGTTTTTT. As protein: CATSRGDREYEKLFF.

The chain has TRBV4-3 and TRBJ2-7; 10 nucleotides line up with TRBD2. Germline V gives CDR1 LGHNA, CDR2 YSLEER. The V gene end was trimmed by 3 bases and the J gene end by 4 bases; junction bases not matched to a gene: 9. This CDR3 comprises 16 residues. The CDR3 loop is CASSQEAGGRWYEQYF. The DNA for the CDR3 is TGCGCCAGCAGCCAGGAAGCGGGAGGGCGCTGGTACGAGCAGTACTTC.

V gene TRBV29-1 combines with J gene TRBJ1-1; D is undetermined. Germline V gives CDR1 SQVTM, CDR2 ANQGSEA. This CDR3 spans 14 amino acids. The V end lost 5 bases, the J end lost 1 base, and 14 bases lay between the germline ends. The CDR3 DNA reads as TGCAGCGTTAAACCTTGGCGGTCGAACACTGAAGCTTTCTTT. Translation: CSVKPWRSNTEAFF. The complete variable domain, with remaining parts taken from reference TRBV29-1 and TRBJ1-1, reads SAVISQKPSRDICQRGTSLTIQCQVDSQVTMMFWYRQQPGQSLTLIATANQGSEATYESGFVIDKFPISRPNLTFSTLTVSNMSPEDSSIYLCSVKPWRSNTEAFFGQGTRLTVV.

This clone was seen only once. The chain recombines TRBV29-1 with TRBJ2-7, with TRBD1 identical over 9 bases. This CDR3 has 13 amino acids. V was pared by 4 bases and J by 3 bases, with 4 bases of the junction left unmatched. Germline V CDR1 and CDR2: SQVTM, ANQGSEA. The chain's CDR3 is CSVVQGAGYEQYF. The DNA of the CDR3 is TGCAGCGTTGTACAGGGGGCGGGCTACGAGCAGTACTTC.